This T cell receptor beta chain was captured by sequencing in a study of blood T cell repertoires in COVID-19. About the study: Sample material is recorded as cDNA or gDNA derived from T cells, B-cell-depleted T cells, or PBMCs.

The V end lost 5 bases, the J end lost 9 bases, and 16 bases lay between the germline ends. This CDR3 spans 13 amino acids. Germline V gene data show CDR1 as MNHEY and CDR2 as SVGAGI. Participants were aged 18 to 89 years, lived in some 23 US areas, and enrolled virtually. TCRdb's table, derived via immunoSEQ multiplex PCR, lists solely in-frame clones and lacks some. Of 230,000 or so clones in the sample, roughly 81% were seen once. The source material was PBMCs or T cells enriched from blood (not recorded which). The source of this sequence is a woman aged 45 to 65 who had been exposed to COVID-19. V gene TRBV6-5 combines with J gene TRBJ1-2, with D tentatively TRBD1 (6 bases). The CDR3 spells CASSLRTADSYTF. CDR3 nucleotides: TGTGCCAGCAGTCTACGGACAGCGGACAGCTACACCTTC.